The 24 T cell receptor beta chains below all came from one sample that was sequenced in a study of human thymus T cells. Profiling relied on immunoSEQ multiplex PCR, and the TCRdb table lists in-frame clones only, not all of them. This sample has 40,000 to 45,000 clones, with 94% found just once. Sequenced input: blood. These receptors were obtained from a boy under two years old with a congenital heart defect but otherwise immunologically healthy.

The V and J genes are TRBV6-1 and TRBJ1-2, with 12 positions matching TRBD1. With 6 bases clipped from V and 5 bases from J, the junction kept 4 bases outside the gene matches. The V gene's germline CDR1 is MNHNS and CDR2 SASEGT. This CDR3 comprises 14 residues. The CDR3 sequence: CASRGQGAWYGYTF. The CDR3, as DNA: TGTGCCAGCAGGGGACAGGGGGCCTGGTATGGCTACACCTTC.

The chain links TRBV27 to TRBJ1-2; D remains unclear. CDR1 and CDR2 (germline): MNHEY, SMNVEV (reference sequence). The CDR3 loop spans 13 amino acids. With 5 bases removed from V and 7 bases from J, the gap between germline ends came to 14 bases. In nucleotides, the CDR3 is TGTGCCAGCAGTCCCCTGGGCCCCACTGGCTACACCTTC. Translation: CASSPLGPTGYTF.

The chain carries TRBV5-5 and TRBJ2-7, with TRBD1 matching 8 bases. Unmatched junction bases numbered 4, after V lost 2 bases and J lost 6 bases. The CDR3 is 13 residues long. Germline-derived CDR1 and CDR2 are SGHKS and YYEKEE (reference sequence). CDR3 DNA sequence: TGTGCCAGCAGCTTCCAGGGGGCGGGCGAGCAGTACTTC. It codes for CASSFQGAGEQYF.

The rearrangement links TRBV14 to TRBJ2-7, with 9 bases fitting TRBD1. The CDR3 covers 15 residues. Germline lookup yields CDR1 SGHDN and CDR2 FVKESK. With 3 bases clipped from V and 4 bases from J, the junction kept 7 bases outside the gene matches. CDR3 nucleotides: TGTGCCAGCAGCCACCCCGGGACAGGGAGGTACGAGCAGTACTTC. This gives the protein CASSHPGTGRYEQYF. Drawing the rest from reference TRBV14 and TRBJ2-7, the complete variable domain is EAGVTQFPSHSVIEKGQTVTLRCDPISGHDNLYWYRRVMGKEIKFLLHFVKESKQDESGMPNNRFLAERTGGTYSTLKVQPAELEDSGVYFCASSHPGTGRYEQYFGPGTRLTVT.

The table lists this clone with a count of one. The chain is built from TRBV27 and TRBJ1-2; the D is unclear. Germline CDR1 MNHEY, CDR2 SMNVEV (reference sequence). CDR3 length: 15 amino acids. V was trimmed by 1 base and J by 1 base, leaving 10 bases between them. CDR3 loop: CASSLFVGFNYGYTF. Here the CDR3 DNA reads TGTGCCAGCAGTTTATTTGTGGGTTTTAACTATGGCTACACCTTC.

The CDR3: CASSLGGVRTDTQYF. As DNA, the CDR3 is TGTGCCAGCAGTTTAGGCGGGGTAAGAACAGATACGCAGTATTTT. The gene calls are TRBV28 and TRBJ2-3; TRBD2 might be the D (6 bases). Germline assignment: CDR1 MDHEN and CDR2 SYDVKM. The CDR3 loop spans 15 amino acids. V lost 2 bases and J 3 bases, leaving 12 bases between the germline ends.

The chain has TRBV6-5 and TRBJ1-2, with D unresolved. This CDR3 comprises 13 residues. Germline V lookup: CDR1 MNHEY, CDR2 SVGAGI. V lost 2 bases and J 3 bases, leaving 7 bases between the germline ends. The CDR3 reads CASSYTAYYGYTF. As DNA, the CDR3 is TGTGCCAGCAGTTACACAGCCTACTATGGCTACACCTTC.

The rearrangement links TRBV4-3 to TRBJ1-5; 11 bases match TRBD1. V lost 1 base, J lost 2 bases, and 1 base stayed unmatched. From germline, CDR1 is LGHNA and CDR2 YSLEER. This CDR3 region has 16 residues. Written as DNA, the CDR3 is TGCGCCAGCAGCCAAGGGACAGGGGGCGGCAATCAGCCCCAGCATTTT. Protein: CASSQGTGGGNQPQHF.

The gene calls are TRBV30 and TRBJ1-1; 7 bases agree with TRBD1. With 5 bases clipped from V and 4 bases from J, the junction kept 7 bases outside the gene matches. The CDR3 totals 13 residues. Germline lookup yields CDR1 GTSNPN and CDR2 SVGIG (reference sequence). The CDR3 here is CAWGEGAGTEAFF. Here the CDR3 DNA reads TGTGCCTGGGGAGAGGGGGCGGGCACTGAAGCTTTCTTT.

As concerns this clone: One end of the junction is discordant with germline, which a read error may explain. V usage is TRBV10-3 and J usage is TRBJ2-6; D is unclear. This CDR3 comprises 18 residues. Per germline, CDR1 ENHRY and CDR2 SYGVKD. The CDR3 DNA is TGTGCCATCAGTTCAACATGCTGTAGATCAAAGTCGGGCCAACGTCCTGATTTC. This translates into CAISSTCCRSKSGQRPDF.

The genes are TRBV4-3 and TRBJ2-7; TRBD2 is a possible D gene (6 bases). Germline loops: CDR1 LGHNA, CDR2 YSLEER. The CDR3 sequence is 15 residues long. Trimming took off 1 base at V and 0 bases at J, with 10 bases between the two ends. The CDR3 nucleotides read TGCGCCAGCAGCCAAGGACTAGGCGACTCCTACGAGCAGTACTTC. Its protein is CASSQGLGDSYEQYF.

CDR3 sequence (DNA): TGCGCCTTAACCGGCGGGGGGCTTCAAGAGACCCAGTACTTC. This gives the protein CALTGGGLQETQYF. This sequence joins TRBV5-1 and TRBJ2-5; TRBD2 matches at 8 bases. After removal of 10 bases from V and 2 bases from J, the junction contained 10 bases not matched to a gene. Germline CDR1 SGHRS, CDR2 YFSETQ. The CDR3 is 14 amino acids.

The chain has TRBV6-1 and TRBJ1-2; 7 bases are a match to TRBD1. This CDR3 comprises 13 residues. V was clipped by 6 bases and J by 4 bases; unmatched bases: 5. Germline values: CDR1 MNHNS, CDR2 SASEGT. The CDR3 DNA reads as TGTGCCAGCAGATTGACAGGGAGCTATGGCTACACCTTC. Translation gives CASRLTGSYGYTF.

This sequence joins TRBV5-1 and TRBJ2-2, with 8 positions matching TRBD2. V shed 4 bases and J 1 base; nucleotides not matched to a gene: 6. The CDR3 spans 16 residues. Germline V gene lookup returns CDR1 SGHRS and CDR2 YFSETQ. CDR3 DNA sequence: TGCGCCAGCAGCCCGCCTCTAGCGGGGAACACCGGGGAGCTGTTTTTT. It is translated as CASSPPLAGNTGELFF.

This sequence joins TRBV4-2 and TRBJ2-4; D gene uncertain. Between the trimmed V and J ends, which lost 0 bases and 6 bases, there was a span of 12 bases. Looked up from germline, CDR1 is LGHNA and CDR2 is YNFKEQ. This CDR3 region has 15 residues. The CDR3 sequence: CASSQEEQRVNIQYF. CDR3 nucleotide sequence: TGTGCCAGCAGCCAAGAGGAGCAGCGCGTAAACATTCAGTACTTC.

The chain uses TRBV5-1 and TRBJ2-3; D might be TRBD1 (6 bases). The CDR3 spans 16 residues. Germline V CDR1 and CDR2: SGHRS, YFSETQ. V gave up 0 bases and J gave up 3 bases, with 14 bases separating them. The CDR3 reads CASSLAVRQETDTQYF. In DNA, the CDR3 is TGCGCCAGCAGCTTGGCCGTCAGACAGGAGACAGATACGCAGTATTTT.

The chain uses TRBV7-2 and TRBJ2-7; D gene ambiguous. This CDR3 comprises 14 residues. V was shortened by 4 bases and J by 2 bases, with 12 bases between the two germline ends. The germline V gene has CDR1 SGHTA and CDR2 FQGNSA. CDR3 amino acids: CASSSAYRTYEQYF. CDR3 nucleotide sequence: TGTGCCAGCAGCTCAGCCTATAGGACCTACGAGCAGTACTTC.

The rearrangement joins TRBV28 to TRBJ1-5; the D gene is possibly TRBD1 (6 bases). V was trimmed by 8 bases and J by 7 bases, leaving 15 bases between them. Germline V CDR1 and CDR2: MDHEN, SYDVKM. The CDR3 loop spans 13 amino acids. Here the CDR3 reads CASGPLGGQPQHF. Here the CDR3 DNA reads TGTGCCAGCGGCCCCCTCGGGGGCCAGCCCCAGCATTTT.

The V gene is TRBV4-2, the J gene TRBJ2-3, with 8 nucleotides matching TRBD2. This CDR3 is 16 amino acids long. Germline V lookup: CDR1 LGHNA, CDR2 YNFKEQ. J gave up 3 bases and V 0 bases, and 5 bases lay outside the gene matches. The CDR3 protein is CASSQEPGGQTDTQYF. CDR3 coding DNA: TGTGCCAGCAGCCAAGAACCGGGGGGGCAAACAGATACGCAGTATTTT.

This clone was found once. The V and J genes are TRBV4-3 and TRBJ1-3; no firm D call. Germline V CDR1 and CDR2: LGHNA, YSLEER. The germline V and J ends were trimmed by 1 base and 0 bases, with 10 bases remaining between them. The CDR3 runs 16 residues. As DNA, the CDR3 is TGCGCCAGCAGCCAAGCAGATGGCTTCTCTGGAAACACCATATATTTT. Translated: CASSQADGFSGNTIYF.

The chain carries TRBV27 and TRBJ2-3; TRBD2 matches at 8 bases. This CDR3 is built from 14 residues. V trimming: 4 bases; J trimming: 6 bases; junction bases outside the gene matches: 6. Germline CDR1 reads MNHEY; CDR2 reads SMNVEV (reference sequence). CDR3: CASSSSRLADTQYF. The CDR3 nucleotides read TGTGCCAGCAGTTCTTCCCGACTAGCGGATACGCAGTATTTT.

The V gene is TRBV5-1, the J gene TRBJ2-1; D not resolved. In germline, CDR1 is SGHRS, CDR2 YFSETQ. V was clipped by 1 base and J by 5 bases, with 7 bases between them. This CDR3 is built from 13 residues. The CDR3 loop reads CASSLQLHNEQFF. The CDR3 coding sequence is TGCGCCAGCAGCTTGCAACTGCACAATGAGCAGTTCTTC.

The V gene is TRBV6-1, the J gene TRBJ1-5; unclear D gene. The CDR3 spans 13 residues. Germline V gives CDR1 MNHNS, CDR2 SASEGT. V gave up 8 bases and J gave up 5 bases, with 13 bases separating them. CDR3 DNA sequence: TGTGCCAGCGTCAGATCAGTTCATCAGCCCCAGCATTTT. As protein: CASVRSVHQPQHF.

This clone came up once. The V call is TRBV9, the J call TRBJ2-1; 9 nucleotides line up with TRBD1. This CDR3 spans 17 amino acids. Germline CDR1 reads SGDLS; CDR2 reads YYNGEE. V dropped 0 bases and J dropped 7; count of bases not matched to a gene: 11. The CDR3 DNA reads as TGTGCCAGCAGCGTAGGGGGGGACAGGGAGATAGAAAATGAGCAGTTCTTC. This sequence encodes CASSVGGDREIENEQFF.